These 13 T cell receptor beta chains were all obtained from the same sample, sequenced in a study of tumor and adjacent non-tumor tissue in lung cancer. RNA was extracted from bulk tissue without any cell sorting. Three rounds of nested PCR, following a modified ARM-PCR protocol, produced the TCRbeta library. One entry per CDR3 protein results from TCRdb running MiXCR on the multiplex PCR reads. Among around 79,000 distinct CDR3 sequences, around 70% were seen once, and the ten largest hold roughly 9%. Sequencing was done on a sample of lung tumor tissue. The receptors here all came from a woman aged 40 to 55 with non-small cell lung cancer.

On this clonotype: The junction does not match germline at one end; this may be a read error. This chain links TRBV11-2 with TRBJ2-3, with 8 bases identical to TRBD2. The CDR3 is made up of 15 amino acids. From germline, CDR1 is SGHAT and CDR2 FQNNGV. CDR3 residues: CDSSLSGGSTDMQYF. The CDR3 DNA sequence: TGTGACAGTAGCTTAAGCGGGGGTAGCACAGATATGCAGTATTTT. The full variable domain, with the rest looked up from reference TRBV11-2 and TRBJ2-3, is EAGVAQSPRYKIIEKRQSVAFWCNPISGHATLYWYQQILGQGPKLLIQFQNNGVVDDSQLPKDRFSAERLKGVDSTLKIQPAKLEDSAVYLCDSSLSGGSTDMQYFGPGTRLTVL.

This clonotype was seen a few times. This may be a read error: a much more frequent sequence differs by one nucleotide. The V and J genes are TRBV20-1 and TRBJ2-7; 7 bases are a match to TRBD1. CDR1 is DFQATT, CDR2 SNEGSKA, per germline (reference sequence). The CDR3 is 14 amino acids. The CDR3 DNA reads as TGCAATGCTAACCCACTACAGGGGTACTACGAGCAGTACTTC. It yields the protein CNANPLQGYYEQYF.

As for this clonotype: A much larger clone is a single base away; this may be a read error. Since the CDR3 does not end with the conserved phenylalanine or tryptophan, this likely comes from a read error. The chain recombines TRBV20-1 with TRBJ2-3, with D possibly being TRBD1 or TRBD2 (6 bases each). Germline V gene sequence: CDR1 DFQATT, CDR2 SNEGSKA (reference sequence). The CDR3 extends over 12 amino acids. V was clipped by 6 bases and J by 6 bases, with 13 bases between them. The CDR3 region is CSADYQGDTQYL. The CDR3 DNA follows: TGCAGTGCGGACTATCAGGGGGATACGCAGTATCTT.

A note on this clonotype: Germline is not matched at one junction end, which may reflect a read error. This chain uses TRBV29-1 with TRBJ2-3; the D is unclear. This CDR3 has 16 amino acids. Germline CDR1 is SQVTM and CDR2 is ANQGSEA. The CDR3: CRVAGVDGRSTDTLYF. For the CDR3, the DNA is TGCAGAGTCGCTGGAGTGGACGGACGTAGCACAGATACGCTGTATTTT.

This clonotype was detected a few times. One end of the junction fails to match germline, which may point to a read error. The chain joins TRBV7-2 to TRBJ2-7; 7 bases are shared with TRBD1. Germline CDR1 SGHTA, CDR2 FQGNSA. The CDR3 spans 14 residues. The CDR3 is CASSRRQGIYGQYF. The CDR3 nucleotides read TGTGCTAGCAGCCGCCGACAGGGTATCTACGGGCAGTACTTC.

The chain recombines TRBV24-1 with TRBJ2-2, with a tentative D call TRBD1 (6 bases). Trimming took off 4 bases at V and 9 bases at J, with 14 bases between the two ends. The CDR3 loop spans 14 amino acids. Per germline, CDR1 KGHDR and CDR2 SFDVKD. The CDR3 here is CATSEDSTIRELFF. The CDR3 coding sequence is TGTGCCACCAGTGAGGACAGCACCATCAGGGAGCTGTTTTTT.

The chain recombines TRBV6-5 with TRBJ2-7; D unresolved. CDR3 length equals 13 residues. Germline V lookup: CDR1 MNHEY, CDR2 SVGAGI. With 10 bases removed from V and 4 bases from J, the gap between germline ends came to 17 bases. In DNA form, the CDR3 reads TGTGCCACCAGATCTCTGGGTTCGTACGAGCAGTACTTC. Its translation: CATRSLGSYEQYF.

With respect to this clonotype: Because the CDR3 is missing its conserved closing phenylalanine or tryptophan, this is likely a read error. The chain employs TRBV6-5 and TRBJ1-6, with D possibly being TRBD1 (5 bases). The germline CDR1 and CDR2 sequences are MNHEY and SVGAGI. The germline V and J ends were trimmed by 6 bases and 4 bases, with 10 bases remaining between them. The CDR3 spans 14 residues. CDR3 in DNA: TGTGCCAGCAGGGCAGGGTCTTATAATTCACCCCTCCACTAT. This codes for CASRAGSYNSPLHY.

Concerning this clonotype: The junction departs from the called germline gene at one end, perhaps through a read error. The chain couples TRBV11-2 to TRBJ2-1; no clear D. The CDR3 has 14 amino acids. Germline loops: CDR1 SGHAT, CDR2 FQNNGV. CDR3 in DNA: TGTGCCGGCAGCTTGGCGGTAGCAAACAATGAACAGTTCTTC. Protein sequence: CAGSLAVANNEQFF. The full variable domain, in which reference TRBV11-2 and TRBJ2-1 provide the parts outside the CDR3, is EAGVAQSPRYKIIEKRQSVAFWCNPISGHATLYWYQQILGQGPKLLIQFQNNGVVDDSQLPKDRFSAERLKGVDSTLKIQPAKLEDSAVYLCAGSLAVANNEQFFGPGTRLTVL.

Worth noting for this clonotype: Likely a read error: the CDR3 ends without its conserved phenylalanine or tryptophan. The genes are TRBV6-6 and TRBJ2-7, with 9 bases lining up with TRBD1. There are 14 residues in the CDR3. Germline loops: CDR1 MNHNY, CDR2 SVGAGI (reference sequence). Here the CDR3 reads CTSNLTGGSYEQYS. Here the CDR3 DNA reads TGTACCAGCAATTTGACAGGGGGCTCCTACGAGCAGTACTCC.

This clonotype has more than one count but fewer than ten. V gene TRBV28 combines with J gene TRBJ2-7; possibly TRBD2 for D (5 bases). This CDR3 comprises 18 residues. Germline values: CDR1 MDHEN, CDR2 SYDVKM. Trimming took off 3 bases at V and 2 bases at J, with 23 bases between the two ends. DNA for the CDR3: TGTGCCAGCAGTTTCATCGGTCGGACTGCCCGAAAAACCTACGAGCAGTACTTC. It is translated as CASSFIGRTARKTYEQYF.

A note on this clonotype: This sequence may be a read error, since a much larger clone differs from it by one base. The chain carries TRBV4-1 and TRBJ2-5, with D unresolved. This CDR3 is built from 14 residues. Germline V gene data show CDR1 as MGHRA and CDR2 as YSYEKL. V was cut by 3 bases and J by 8 bases, with 16 bases left in between. DNA for the CDR3: TGCGCCAGCAGCCACCAACTTCTAGGTGGTACCCAGTACTTC. It yields the protein CASSHQLLGGTQYF.

With respect to this clonotype: The junction shows a germline mismatch at one end, possibly a read error. The chain couples TRBV5-1 to TRBJ2-5; a weak D match, TRBD1 (6 bases). The CDR3 is 14 amino acids. Germline CDR1 SGHRS, CDR2 YFSETQ. The CDR3, as DNA: TGCGCCATCAGCTCTAACAGGGACCAAGAGACCCAGTACTTC. Translating gives CAISSNRDQETQYF.